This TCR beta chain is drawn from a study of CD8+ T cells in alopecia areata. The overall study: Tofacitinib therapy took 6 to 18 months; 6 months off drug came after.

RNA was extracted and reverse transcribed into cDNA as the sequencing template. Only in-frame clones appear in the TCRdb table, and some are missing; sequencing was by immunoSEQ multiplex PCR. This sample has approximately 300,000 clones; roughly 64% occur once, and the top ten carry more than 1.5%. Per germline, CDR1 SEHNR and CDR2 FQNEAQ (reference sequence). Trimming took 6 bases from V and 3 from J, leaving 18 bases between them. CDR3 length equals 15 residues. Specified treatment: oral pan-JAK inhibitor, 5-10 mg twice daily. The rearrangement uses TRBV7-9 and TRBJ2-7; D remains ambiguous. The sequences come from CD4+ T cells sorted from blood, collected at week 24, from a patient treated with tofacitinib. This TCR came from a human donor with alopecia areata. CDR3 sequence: CASRKREDPGYEQYF. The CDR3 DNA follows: TGTGCCAGCAGGAAAAGAGAGGACCCCGGCTACGAGCAGTACTTC.